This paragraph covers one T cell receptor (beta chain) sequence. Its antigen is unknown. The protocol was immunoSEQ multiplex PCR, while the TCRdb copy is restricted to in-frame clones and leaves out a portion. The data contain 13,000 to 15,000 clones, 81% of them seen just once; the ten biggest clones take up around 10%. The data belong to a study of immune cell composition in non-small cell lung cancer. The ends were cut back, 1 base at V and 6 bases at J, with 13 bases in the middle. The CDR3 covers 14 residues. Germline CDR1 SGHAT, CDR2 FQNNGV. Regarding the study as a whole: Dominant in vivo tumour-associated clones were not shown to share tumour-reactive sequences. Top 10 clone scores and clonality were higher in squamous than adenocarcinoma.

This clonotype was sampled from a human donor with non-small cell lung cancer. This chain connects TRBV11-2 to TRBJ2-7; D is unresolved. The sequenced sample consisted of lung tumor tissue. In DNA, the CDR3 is TGTGCCAGCAGCTTAGTCTTCTTATCGGGCGAGCAGTACTTC. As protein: CASSLVFLSGEQYF.